This is a list of T cell receptor beta chains from one sample in a study of blood T cells in healthy people across ages. TCRdb re-called the 5' RACE reads through MiXCR, storing one row per CDR3 protein. Among some 1,000,000 distinct CDR3 sequences, around 25% were seen once, and the ten largest hold around 0.75%. The same data also contributed to another study, on T cells of mothers and their children.

Material for sequencing was blood. The receptors were gathered from a girl aged 2-10 years in good health. Both conserved end residues are part of each CDR3. D genes are given only for firm matches. Size tells how often a clone was seen (once, few, many) or the class of an expanded clone, and some rows leave it out.

D gene	V gene	clone size	J gene	CDR3 DNA	CDR3 protein
NA	TRBV12-3/TRBV12-4	NA	TRBJ1-6	TGTGCCAGCAGTTTAGCCGGCGACAAGACACCCCTCCACTTT	CASSLAGDKTPLHF
NA	TRBV3-1	few	TRBJ2-2	TGTGCCAGCAGTCTTATTATAAACACCGGGGAGCTGTTTTTT	CASSLIINTGELFF
NA	TRBV5-6	few	TRBJ2-7	TGTGCCAGCGGCCCATGGACAGAGGGGTCCTACGAGCAGTACTTC	CASGPWTEGSYEQYF
NA	TRBV12-3/TRBV12-4	NA	TRBJ1-1	TGTGCCACCAGGCCTCTCCTTCAGACAGGGAACACTGAAGCTTTCTTT	CATRPLLQTGNTEAFF
NA	TRBV27	NA	TRBJ1-2	TGTGCCAGCAGTTCCCTAGACACAGGGAGCTATGGCTACACCTTC	CASSSLDTGSYGYTF
NA	TRBV6-2/TRBV6-3	NA	TRBJ1-2	TGTGCCAGCGGAAACGGGGCTGGAGACAGAAGGGATGGCTACACCTTC	CASGNGAGDRRDGYTF
NA	TRBV12-3/TRBV12-4	NA	TRBJ1-5	TGTGCCAGCAGTGGCCGGGACGGATATAATCAGCCCCAGCATTTT	CASSGRDGYNQPQHF
TRBD2	TRBV3-1	few	TRBJ2-5	TGTGCCAGCAGCCTCCCGTCGACAGCGGGAGCCGAGACCCAGTACTTC	CASSLPSTAGAETQYF
NA	TRBV12-3/TRBV12-4	few	TRBJ2-1	TGTGCCAGCAGTCCTCGGGGGCGTGTAGATGAGCAGTTCTTC	CASSPRGRVDEQFF
TRBD1	TRBV20-1	NA	TRBJ2-7	TGCAGTGCTAGAGAAAAGGGGGCTAACGAGCAGTACTTC	CSAREKGANEQYF
NA	TRBV29-1	NA	TRBJ2-3	TGCAGCGTTCGGGGCACGTTAACAGATACGCAGTATTTT	CSVRGTLTDTQYF
NA	TRBV27	few	TRBJ1-5	TGTGCTAGCAGTTTATCGGCCCTGGGGAACCAGCATTTT	CASSLSALGNQHF
NA	TRBV6-5	few	TRBJ1-1	TGTGCCAGCAGTGCCACAGGGAGAGGAACTTTCTTT	CASSATGRGTFF
TRBD2	TRBV10-3	few	TRBJ2-1	TGTGCCATCAGTGAGCCAGGTAGCGGGAGGGGGCAGCTCTTC	CAISEPGSGRGQLF
TRBD1	TRBV28	NA	TRBJ2-4	TGTGCCAGCAGTTATGGGACAGGATTTAACATTCAGTACTTC	CASSYGTGFNIQYF
TRBD2	TRBV7-9	few	TRBJ2-1	TGTGCCAGCAGCTCCGCGGCGGTAGCGGGTATCAACTTGGTCTTC	CASSSAAVAGINLVF
TRBD1	TRBV20-1	once	TRBJ2-5	TGCAGTGCTAGAGTAGACAGGGGGCGGGAGACCCAGTACTTC	CSARVDRGRETQYF
NA	TRBV6-5	NA	TRBJ2-5	TGTGCCAGCAGTTACTCGAAAGACCTGTACCAAGAGACCCAGTACTTC	CASSYSKDLYQETQYF
NA	TRBV7-2	NA	TRBJ1-4	TGTGCCAGCAGCTTAGCCCCGGGGGCAGGAGAAAAACTGTTTTTT	CASSLAPGAGEKLFF
NA	TRBV28	once	TRBJ2-7	TGTGCCAGCGCCCGTAGAGAGGACAGCAGGTACGAGCAGTACTTC	CASARREDSRYEQYF
NA	TRBV5-8	few	TRBJ2-7	TGTGCCAGCAGCACAAGCCGGGGTCCCGGCGGGGAGCAGTACTTC	CASSTSRGPGGEQYF
TRBD2	TRBV20-1	few	TRBJ2-7	TGCAGTGCTAGAGATCTTAACTCCAGCGGGGGCTACGAGCAGTACTTC	CSARDLNSSGGYEQYF
NA	TRBV5-1	few	TRBJ2-4	TGCGCCAGCAGCTCGTCACCCGACAGGGCGGGGACCATTCAGTACTTC	CASSSSPDRAGTIQYF
NA	TRBV12-5	few	TRBJ2-5	TGTGCTAGTGGTTCGATAGCCCAACTAGACATCCAAGAGACCCAGTACTTC	CASGSIAQLDIQETQYF
TRBD2	TRBV12-3/TRBV12-4	few	TRBJ2-5	TGTGCCAGCAGACAATACGGGACTACGGTGGAGACCCAGTACTTC	CASRQYGTTVETQYF
TRBD1	TRBV20-1	few	TRBJ1-3	TGCAGTGCTAGAGAAGGGGGGACAGGGGCTGGAAACACCATATATTTT	CSAREGGTGAGNTIYF
NA	TRBV12-3/TRBV12-4	NA	TRBJ2-7	TGTGCCAGCAGTTTCCTGGGTGTGGTGAAGTTTGACAATGAGCAGTACTTC	CASSFLGVVKFDNEQYF
TRBD1	TRBV19	NA	TRBJ2-1	TGTGCCAGTAGCTTCATTCCGGGACAGGGGTACAATGAGCAGTTCTTC	CASSFIPGQGYNEQFF
NA	TRBV2	once	TRBJ1-1	TGTGCCAGCAGTGAACGGACCGCTCCGAAAACTGAAGCTTTCTTT	CASSERTAPKTEAFF
NA	TRBV7-2	many	TRBJ2-5	TGTGCCAGCAGCTTAGACAGGGTGCAAGAGACCCAGTACTTC	CASSLDRVQETQYF
NA	TRBV10-3	few	TRBJ1-1	TGTGCCATCAGTGAGTCTGGCACTGAAGCTTTCTTT	CAISESGTEAFF
TRBD2	TRBV20-1	NA	TRBJ2-1	TGCAGTGCTTCGGGGCTAGCGGTTAGCTCCTACAATGAGCAGTTCTTC	CSASGLAVSSYNEQFF
TRBD1	TRBV24-1	NA	TRBJ2-5	TGTGCCACCAGTCCAACCGGGACAGGGTACCAAGAGACCCAGTACTTC	CATSPTGTGYQETQYF
NA	TRBV29-1	NA	TRBJ2-3	TGCAGCGTTACCCGGACCGGGTCCAACACAGATACGCAGTATTTT	CSVTRTGSNTDTQYF
TRBD1	TRBV20-1	NA	TRBJ1-1	TGCAGTGCTCGGGACAATACAGGGGGCACTGAAGCTTTCTTT	CSARDNTGGTEAFF
NA	TRBV6-1	few	TRBJ2-1	TGTGCCAGCCAATTGGGGGCAAATGAGCAGTTCTTC	CASQLGANEQFF
NA	TRBV2	few	TRBJ1-2	TGTGCCAGCAGTGATTCGACAGGCGGCTACACCTTC	CASSDSTGGYTF
NA	TRBV4-1	few	TRBJ1-4	TGCGCCAGCAGCCAAGAAGGAGTGGGGACAGAAAAACTGTTTTTT	CASSQEGVGTEKLFF
NA	TRBV6-6	NA	TRBJ1-2	TGTGCCAGCAGTTCCCCAGGGTTGAGCTACTATGGCTACACCTTC	CASSSPGLSYYGYTF
TRBD2	TRBV20-1	many	TRBJ2-2	TGCAGTGCTAGAGATCCCTCTAGCGGGTTAACCGGGGAGCTGTTTTTT	CSARDPSSGLTGELFF
NA	TRBV9	few	TRBJ2-5	TGTGCCAGCAGCGTAGGTGAGGGCGGCCTCCAAGAGACCCAGTACTTC	CASSVGEGGLQETQYF
TRBD2	TRBV6-1	NA	TRBJ2-7	TGTGCCAGCAGTCCCTTCTACCGCGGGAGCCCCTACGAGCAGTACTTC	CASSPFYRGSPYEQYF
NA	TRBV28	few	TRBJ2-5	TGTGCCAGCAGTTTGGACAGCGTTAGGAAAGAGACCCAGTACTTC	CASSLDSVRKETQYF
NA	TRBV4-3	few	TRBJ1-2	TGCGCCAGCAGCCAAGACACAGCGCTCTATGGCTACACCTTC	CASSQDTALYGYTF
NA	TRBV7-8	few	TRBJ2-3	TGTGCCAGCAGCTTAGCGCTAGTAGTCACAGATACGCAGTATTTT	CASSLALVVTDTQYF
TRBD1	TRBV7-2	NA	TRBJ1-3	TGTGCCAGCAGCGACCCAGGGGGCACCATATATTTT	CASSDPGGTIYF
NA	TRBV29-1	few	TRBJ2-5	TGCAGCGTTGAAGAGATCGGGGAAGGAGAGACCCAGTACTTC	CSVEEIGEGETQYF
TRBD1	TRBV25-1	few	TRBJ2-1	TGTGCCAGCAGTGAATATGGGACAGTGCACAAGAATGAGCAGTTCTTC	CASSEYGTVHKNEQFF
NA	TRBV19	few	TRBJ1-4	TGTGCCACAACAAACGGGGAGGAAAAACTGTTTTTT	CATTNGEEKLFF
TRBD2	TRBV3-1	NA	TRBJ2-7	TGTGCCAGCAGCCAAGGCGCGGGAGGGCTTCATATGCTGCAGTACTTC	CASSQGAGGLHMLQYF
NA	TRBV5-1	NA	TRBJ2-7	TGCGCCAGCAGCTTGTCCCCCTTGGACCGTGGGACCTACGAGCAGTACTTC	CASSLSPLDRGTYEQYF
NA	TRBV20-1	NA	TRBJ2-5	TGCAGTGCTAGGGGCTGGGGAGAGACCCAGTACTTC	CSARGWGETQYF
NA	TRBV10-2	NA	TRBJ2-1	TGCGCCAGCAGTGCAGGGGGGGGGTTCAATGAGCAGTTCTTC	CASSAGGGFNEQFF
TRBD2	TRBV28	few	TRBJ2-6	TGTGCCAGCAGTCCGGTTAGGTCTAGCGGTTACACCTCTGGGGCCAACGTCCTGACTTTC	CASSPVRSSGYTSGANVLTF
NA	TRBV12-3/TRBV12-4	few	TRBJ2-6	TGTGCCGGCAGAATGAGGGGATCCCTCTCTGGGGCCAACGTCCTGACTTTC	CAGRMRGSLSGANVLTF